What follows is one TCR beta chain and its context. Under the authors' procedure: Amplification of reference gene primers provided the estimated nucleated cell counts. Repertoires were generated with immunoSEQ multiplex PCR, while TCRdb's copy carries only in-frame clones and drops some. The V and J calls and clone size are taken from that table; D and trimming were inferred from the DNA. The sample holds roughly 97,000 clones, approximately 85% seen once. These data belong to a study of blood T cell repertoires in COVID-19. Study-level information: Some COVID-19 samples were acute and others convalescent; all came from the United States, Italy and Spain. The analysed material was cDNA or gDNA that came from T cells, B-cell-depleted T cells, or PBMCs.

The specimen was peripheral blood. This TCR was recovered from a man aged 55 to 70 with acute or convalescent COVID-19.

CDR3 loop: CASSLVGQAWAMNTEAFF. DNA for the CDR3: TGTGCCAGCAGCTTGGTGGGGCAGGCGTGGGCCATGAACACTGAAGCTTTCTTT. This chain links TRBV5-8 with TRBJ1-1; TRBD1 might be the D (5 bases). CDR1 and CDR2 (germline): SGHTS, YDEGEE. V dropped 0 bases and J dropped 0 bases, with 18 bases sitting between them. The CDR3 consists of 18 residues.